The 23 T cell receptor beta chains below come from one sample, sequenced in a study of human T cells and chemical hapten exposure (dated by TCRdb to 2020 to 2023). The library was built by means of RACE. Instrument used: NextSeq 500. The public reads were reprocessed in TCRdb via fastp at Q25 and MiXCR, keeping in-frame beta chains. One record per CDR3 amino acid sequence lists the most common genes and DNA. The sample table records some 70,000 distinct CDR3 sequences; 30% to 35% of these occur just once. The ten biggest clones cover roughly 9.8% of the sample. The sample's time point label, decoded: patch test 1, 2 weeks after DPC sensitization. The sample's treatment or condition label, in plain terms: therapeutic diphenylcyclopropenone sensitization with weekly scalp DPC. The input for sequencing was whole blood, taken in connection with sensitization to the hapten diphenylcyclopropenone (DPC). The receptors were gathered from a man in his forties or fifties with alopecia areata. Some clones in this sample may be carry-over from other donors' samples.

The chain links TRBV12-3 or TRBV12-4 to TRBJ1-6; 7 nucleotides align to TRBD1. This CDR3 region has 14 residues. V lost 6 bases and J lost 9; bases outside the gene matches: 8. CDR3 nucleotide sequence: TGTGCCAGCAGACCGGGACAGCAAGGTTCACCCCTCCACTTT. It codes for CASRPGQQGSPLHF.

The chain carries TRBV10-3 and TRBJ2-3; a possible D gene is TRBD1 (5 bases). CDR1 and CDR2 (germline): ENHRY, SYGVKD. V lost 5 bases and J lost 2, with 14 bases in between. The CDR3 runs to 15 residues. The CDR3 nucleotides are TGTGCCATCAGTATCAAGGGGCTCAACACAGATACGCAGTATTTT. Amino acid sequence: CAISIKGLNTDTQYF.

The chain links TRBV28 to TRBJ2-3; D is ambiguous. Trimming left V 2 bases short and J 4 bases short, with 10 bases between. The CDR3 is 14 amino acids. Germline loops: CDR1 MDHEN, CDR2 SYDVKM. The CDR3 reads CASSLGGVADTQYF. The CDR3 region has the DNA TGTGCCAGCAGTTTAGGTGGGGTGGCAGATACGCAGTATTTT.

This sequence joins TRBV7-8 and TRBJ2-2; D is undetermined. The CDR3 loop spans 16 amino acids. V lost 1 base to trimming and J lost 4 bases, with 13 bases between them. Germline CDR1 and CDR2: SGHVS and FQNEAQ. DNA for the CDR3: TGTGCCAGCAGCTTAGACCCCGGGCCGGGCACCGGGGAGCTGTTTTTT. This gives the protein CASSLDPGPGTGELFF.

This chain links TRBV20-1 with TRBJ2-3; 9 bases map to TRBD1. The germline gives CDR1 DFQATT, CDR2 SNEGSKA (reference sequence). V shed 4 bases and J 1 base; nucleotides not matched to a gene: 3. The CDR3 is 14 amino acids. Here the CDR3 DNA reads TGCAGTGCTAAGGGGGACAGGGGCACAGATACGCAGTATTTT. Protein product: CSAKGDRGTDTQYF.

This clonotype came up a few times. In nucleotides, the CDR3 is TGCAGTGCTAGATCACTAGCGGGATTGAATGAGCAGTTCTTC. Translating it yields CSARSLAGLNEQFF. The chain carries TRBV20-1 and TRBJ2-1, with TRBD2 matching 10 bases. Germline CDR1 DFQATT, CDR2 SNEGSKA (reference sequence). The J segment lost 7 bases and the V segment lost 2 bases, leaving 5 bases of the junction unmatched. There are 14 residues in the CDR3.

The chain employs TRBV29-1 and TRBJ2-1; a weak D match, TRBD2 (5 bases). V lost 4 bases and J 6 bases, leaving 10 bases between the germline ends. Germline CDR1 and CDR2: SQVTM and ANQGSEA. This CDR3 is built from 12 residues. CDR3 loop: CSVVFSVNEQFF. CDR3 nucleotides: TGCAGCGTTGTTTTTAGCGTCAATGAGCAGTTCTTC.

The rearrangement uses TRBV18 and TRBJ2-5, with D perhaps given as TRBD1 or TRBD2 (5 bases each). The CDR3 covers 16 residues. Trimming stripped 6 bases from V and 5 bases from J, with 22 bases between. Germline lookup yields CDR1 KGHSH and CDR2 LQKENI. The CDR3 loop reads CASSSLPGPSEETQYF. CDR3 DNA sequence: TGTGCCAGCTCTTCCCTTCCGGGACCCTCGGAGGAGACCCAGTACTTC.

The genes are TRBV14 and TRBJ2-1; tentatively, D is TRBD1 (5 bases). Trimming pared 0 bases from V and 8 bases from J, leaving 20 bases between. This CDR3 spans 17 amino acids. Germline CDR1 is SGHDN and CDR2 is FVKESK. CDR3 sequence reads: CASSQDEVIWGRDEQFF. CDR3 DNA: TGTGCCAGCAGCCAAGATGAAGTGATTTGGGGCCGGGATGAGCAGTTCTTC.

J is TRBJ2-2 and V is TRBV3-1; possibly TRBD2 for D (6 bases). The V gene lost 0 bases and the J gene lost 5 bases, with 16 bases spanning the gap. Per the germline V gene, CDR1 is LGHDT and CDR2 is YNNKEL (reference sequence). There are 17 residues in the CDR3. Here the CDR3 DNA reads TGTGCCAGCAGCCAAGAAATGGAGGGATGGGCGACCGGGGAGCTGTTTTTT. Translated: CASSQEMEGWATGELFF.

This chain uses TRBV13 with TRBJ2-1; TRBD2 aligns across 15 bases. V trimming: 4 bases; J trimming: 2 bases; junction bases outside the gene matches: 3. The CDR3 loop spans 17 amino acids. Germline CDR1 PRHDT, CDR2 FYEKMQ (reference sequence). CDR3 DNA: TGTGCCAGCAGCTGGACTAGCGGGAGGGCTCCCTACAATGAGCAGTTCTTC. The encoded protein is CASSWTSGRAPYNEQFF.

V usage is TRBV12-3 or TRBV12-4 and J usage is TRBJ1-2; 12 nucleotides agree with TRBD1. J gave up 8 bases and V 6 bases, and 19 bases lay outside the gene matches. CDR3 size: 18 residues. The CDR3 DNA follows: TGTGCCAGCAGCCTTGCCAAGCCGGGACAGGGGGCGGGTTACGGCTACACCTTC. Encoded protein: CASSLAKPGQGAGYGYTF.

V usage is TRBV6-2 or TRBV6-3 and J usage is TRBJ2-1, with D possibly TRBD2 on 5 matching bases. Germline CDR1 reads MNHEY; CDR2 reads SVGEGT. Trimming took 2 bases from V and 6 from J, leaving 8 bases between them. The CDR3 loop spans 13 amino acids. The CDR3: CASSYLGANEQFF. DNA of the CDR3: TGTGCCAGCAGTTACCTGGGAGCCAATGAGCAGTTCTTC.

This clonotype was counted many times. This chain links TRBV20-1 with TRBJ2-3; D may be TRBD1 or TRBD2 (5 bases each). Germline loops: CDR1 DFQATT, CDR2 SNEGSKA (reference sequence). There are 13 residues in the CDR3. Trimming removed 4 bases at V and 4 bases at J, with 12 bases between. CDR3: CSATGTRADTQYF. The CDR3 nucleotides read TGCAGTGCTACTGGGACCCGAGCAGATACGCAGTATTTT.

This clonotype was picked up a small number of times. This chain joins TRBV12-5 and TRBJ2-1; 7 bases line up with TRBD2. With V trimmed by 6 bases and J by 10 bases, 3 bases remained unmatched. The CDR3 spans 11 residues. CDR1 and CDR2 (germline): LGHNT, FRNRAP. For the CDR3, the DNA is TGTGCTAGTGGGTGGGGGGGAGAGCAGTTCTTC. It translates to CASGWGGEQFF.

This clonotype was observed a few times. J is TRBJ1-2 and V is TRBV7-2; a possible D gene is TRBD1 (5 bases). The germline V and J ends were trimmed by 2 bases and 3 bases, with 13 bases remaining between them. The CDR3 contains 15 residues. CDR1 and CDR2 (germline): SGHTA, FQGNSA. CDR3 coding DNA: TGTGCCAGCAGCTTAACCACCAGGGCGGACTATGGCTACACCTTC. It translates to CASSLTTRADYGYTF.

This clonotype appeared many times. The V gene is TRBV5-1, the J gene TRBJ2-7; 8 nucleotides match TRBD1. This CDR3 has 15 amino acids. Per the germline V gene, CDR1 is SGHRS and CDR2 is YFSETQ. The junction had 4 bases not matched to a gene; V was cut back by 0 bases and J by 2 bases. CDR3 coding DNA: TGCGCCAGCAGCTTGGAGACAGGGGAAACCTACGAGCAGTACTTC. This gives the protein CASSLETGETYEQYF.

The chain uses TRBV12-3 or TRBV12-4 and TRBJ1-1; no reliable D call. V dropped 6 bases and J dropped 3 bases, with 11 bases sitting between them. This CDR3 region has 13 residues. CDR3 DNA sequence: TGTGCCAGCAGGACAACCGAGGACACTGAAGCTTTCTTT. This codes for CASRTTEDTEAFF.

Only a few counts were recorded for this clonotype. This chain uses TRBV7-9 with TRBJ2-2; 9 nucleotides line up with TRBD1. This CDR3 region has 15 residues. The germline CDR1 and CDR2 sequences are SEHNR and FQNEAQ (reference sequence). Trimming cost V 5 bases and J 3 bases; bases outside gene matches: 4. This CDR3 reads CASSLRDRDTGELFF. CDR3 nucleotides: TGTGCCAGCAGCCTCCGGGACAGGGACACCGGGGAGCTGTTTTTT.

The sample holds a few counts of this clonotype. This sequence joins TRBV5-1 and TRBJ1-2; 8 bases are shared with TRBD1. The CDR3 has 17 residues. V lost 1 base and J lost 2; bases outside the gene matches: 10. Germline V lookup: CDR1 SGHRS, CDR2 YFSETQ. The chain's CDR3 is CASSLIQGATGNYGYTF. The CDR3 DNA follows: TGCGCCAGCAGCTTGATTCAGGGGGCGACGGGCAACTATGGCTACACCTTC.

This clonotype was observed a few times. The rearrangement links TRBV5-6 to TRBJ1-2; 7 bases line up with TRBD1. The J segment lost 8 bases and the V segment lost 2 bases, leaving 9 bases of the junction unmatched. CDR1 and CDR2 from the germline V gene are SGHDT and YYEEEE. CDR3 length equals 14 residues. The CDR3 nucleotides read TGTGCCAGCAGCTTTACCGACAGGGTAACAGGCTACACCTTC. Its translation is CASSFTDRVTGYTF.

The chain combines TRBV4-3 with TRBJ2-1; 8 positions match TRBD2. Germline values: CDR1 LGHNA, CDR2 YSLEER. The CDR3 covers 17 residues. The V and J ends lost 2 bases and 0 bases, in that order; junction bases with no gene match: 6. Here the CDR3 reads CASSQSGGAASYNEQFF. The CDR3 DNA is TGCGCCAGCAGCCAATCCGGGGGGGCGGCCTCCTACAATGAGCAGTTCTTC.

V gene TRBV4-2 combines with J gene TRBJ1-5; D call uncertain. V dropped 3 bases and J dropped 5 bases, with 14 bases sitting between them. The germline gives CDR1 LGHNA, CDR2 YNFKEQ. The CDR3 loop spans 15 amino acids. Here the CDR3 reads CASSQAGLTDQPQHF. CDR3 DNA: TGTGCCAGCAGCCAGGCTGGTTTGACTGATCAGCCCCAGCATTTT.